This TCR beta chain was profiled in a study of T-cell memory formation after mild COVID-19. Study-level points and caveats: Prior to infection, memory already included some responding clones, suggesting cross-reactive memory joined.

Between the trimmed V and J ends, which lost 5 bases and 2 bases, there was a span of 10 bases. The CDR3 extends over 14 amino acids. Germline values: CDR1 SEHNR, CDR2 FQNEAQ (reference sequence). Note on this clonotype: Antigen: not known.

The TCR alpha and TCR beta cDNA libraries, bearing sample barcodes and UMIs, were generated by 5'RACE using constant-segment primers. TCRdb re-analysed the 5' RACE reads in MiXCR, keeping a single row per CDR3 protein. The table has hundreds of thousands of distinct CDR3 sequences, roughly 23% seen once; the top ten hold approximately 12%. The TCR was taken from an adult woman who had mild COVID-19 (a few samples of this study predate the infection). Cell type and time point are not known. The chain recombines TRBV7-9 with TRBJ1-3; D gene ambiguous. Specimen: PBMCs or a T cell subset sorted from them (not recorded which). CDR3 residues: CASSPRRTGNTIYF. In DNA, the CDR3 is TGTGCCAGCAGCCCGCGACGGACTGGAAACACCATATATTTT.